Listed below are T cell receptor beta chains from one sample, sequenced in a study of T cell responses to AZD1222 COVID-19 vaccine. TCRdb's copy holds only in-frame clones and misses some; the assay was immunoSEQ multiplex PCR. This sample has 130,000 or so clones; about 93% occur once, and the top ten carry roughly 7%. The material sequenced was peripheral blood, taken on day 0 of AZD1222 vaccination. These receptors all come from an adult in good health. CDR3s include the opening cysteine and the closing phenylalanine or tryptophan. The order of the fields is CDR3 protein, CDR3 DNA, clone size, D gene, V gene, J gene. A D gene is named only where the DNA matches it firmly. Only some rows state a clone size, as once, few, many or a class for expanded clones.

CASSAYNEQFF	TGCGCCAGCAGTGCGTACAATGAGCAGTTCTTC	.	.	TRBV10-1	TRBJ2-1
CASSLGPARDNEQFF	TGCGCCAGCAGCTTGGGTCCCGCCAGAGACAATGAGCAGTTCTTC	.	.	TRBV5-1	TRBJ2-1
CASSGLGGNYGYTF	TGTGCCAGCAGTGGATTAGGGGGGAACTATGGCTACACCTTC	.	.	TRBV28	TRBJ1-2
CASSDDERERTGELFF	TGTGCCAGCAGTGACGACGAGCGGGAGAGGACCGGGGAGCTGTTTTTT	.	TRBD2	TRBV2	TRBJ2-2
CASSTLAGVDTQYF	TGTGCCAGCAGCACCCTAGCGGGAGTAGATACGCAGTATTTT	.	TRBD2	TRBV6-2/TRBV6-3	TRBJ2-3
CASSQSRVVPEGNEQFF	TGCGCCAGCAGTCAATCTAGGGTAGTCCCAGAGGGCAATGAGCAGTTCTTC	.	.	TRBV23-1	TRBJ2-1
CASSLGRAPAYEQYF	TGCGCCAGCAGCTTGGGACGAGCGCCAGCCTACGAGCAGTACTTC	.	.	TRBV5-1	TRBJ2-7
CASSPQQGGYTF	TGTGCCAGCAGCCCTCAACAGGGTGGCTACACCTTC	.	.	TRBV7-8	TRBJ1-2
CAWSVPGDGYTF	TGTGCCTGGAGTGTACCCGGGGACGGCTACACCTTC	once	.	TRBV30	TRBJ1-2
CASSESGGVTDTQYF	TGTGCCAGCAGTGAAAGCGGGGGGGTCACAGATACGCAGTATTTT	.	TRBD2	TRBV6-1	TRBJ2-3
CASSSQTASGNTIYF	TGTGCCAGCAGCTCCCAGACAGCCTCTGGAAACACCATATATTTT	.	.	TRBV7-3	TRBJ1-3
CASSPGKLSGNTIYF	TGTGCCAGCAGCCCCGGGAAACTTTCTGGAAACACCATATATTTT	.	.	TRBV28	TRBJ1-3
CASSPRGYRTYREQETQYF	TGTGCCAGCTCACCACGGGGCTACAGGACCTACCGGGAGCAAGAGACCCAGTACTTC	.	.	TRBV18	TRBJ2-5
CASSTRDRVTYEQYF	TGTGCCAGCAGTACCCGGGACAGGGTAACCTACGAGCAGTACTTC	.	TRBD1	TRBV6-2/TRBV6-3	TRBJ2-7
CASSLLGLMETGELFF	TGCGCCAGCAGCTTGTTGGGGTTGATGGAAACCGGGGAGCTGTTTTTT	.	.	TRBV5-1	TRBJ2-2
CASSRDVRSGNTIYF	TGTGCCAGCAGTCGCGACGTACGCTCTGGAAACACCATATATTTT	few	.	TRBV6-5	TRBJ1-3
CASRAGTGTTTLHF	TGTGCCAGCAGGGCCGGGACAGGGACAACCACCCTCCACTTT	.	TRBD1	TRBV6-5	TRBJ1-6
CASSVGPVARGEKLFF	TGTGCCAGCAGCGTAGGTCCGGTCGCGCGGGGTGAAAAACTGTTTTTT	.	.	TRBV9	TRBJ1-4
CASSLGPQNEQFF	TGTGCCAGCAGCTTAGGACCCCAGAATGAGCAGTTCTTC	.	.	TRBV7-2	TRBJ2-1
CASSPDWGKNYGYTF	TGCGCCAGCAGCCCTGATTGGGGCAAAAACTATGGCTACACCTTC	.	.	TRBV5-1	TRBJ1-2
CASSEGYEQYF	TGTGCCAGCAGCGAGGGCTACGAGCAGTACTTC	.	.	TRBV6-6	TRBJ2-7
CASSFNAEAFF	TGTGCCAGCAGCTTTAACGCTGAAGCTTTCTTT	.	.	TRBV7-9	TRBJ1-1
CASSRDESNEQFF	TGTGCCAGCTCCCGAGATGAGAGCAATGAGCAGTTCTTC	.	.	TRBV18	TRBJ2-1
CASSRGILNEQFF	TGTGCCAGCAGCCGCGGGATCCTCAATGAGCAGTTCTTC	.	.	TRBV12-3/TRBV12-4	TRBJ2-1
CATSDLASYNEQFF	TGTGCCACCAGTGATTTGGCTTCATACAATGAGCAGTTCTTC	.	.	TRBV24-1	TRBJ2-1
CASSLQGSRSYGYTF	TGTGCCAGCAGCCTACAGGGGTCCCGCTCCTATGGCTACACCTTC	.	TRBD1	TRBV7-9	TRBJ1-2
CAIKSQTLQDSGNTIYF	TGTGCCATCAAGTCTCAGACCCTCCAGGACTCTGGAAACACCATATATTTT	.	.	TRBV10-3	TRBJ1-3
CASSQDLGNQPQHF	TGTGCCAGCAGCCAAGATCTTGGTAATCAGCCCCAGCATTTT	few	.	TRBV4-2	TRBJ1-5
CASSLAPSVTYNEQFF	TGTGCCAGCAGCTTAGCGCCTAGTGTCACCTACAATGAGCAGTTCTTC	.	.	TRBV7-6	TRBJ2-1
CASSPYTGTNTEAFF	TGTGCCAGCAGTCCCTACACAGGGACGAACACTGAAGCTTTCTTT	.	.	TRBV6-5	TRBJ1-1
CASSYSPQTYEQYF	TGTGCCAGCAGTTACTCGCCGCAGACCTACGAGCAGTACTTC	.	.	TRBV6-2/TRBV6-3	TRBJ2-7